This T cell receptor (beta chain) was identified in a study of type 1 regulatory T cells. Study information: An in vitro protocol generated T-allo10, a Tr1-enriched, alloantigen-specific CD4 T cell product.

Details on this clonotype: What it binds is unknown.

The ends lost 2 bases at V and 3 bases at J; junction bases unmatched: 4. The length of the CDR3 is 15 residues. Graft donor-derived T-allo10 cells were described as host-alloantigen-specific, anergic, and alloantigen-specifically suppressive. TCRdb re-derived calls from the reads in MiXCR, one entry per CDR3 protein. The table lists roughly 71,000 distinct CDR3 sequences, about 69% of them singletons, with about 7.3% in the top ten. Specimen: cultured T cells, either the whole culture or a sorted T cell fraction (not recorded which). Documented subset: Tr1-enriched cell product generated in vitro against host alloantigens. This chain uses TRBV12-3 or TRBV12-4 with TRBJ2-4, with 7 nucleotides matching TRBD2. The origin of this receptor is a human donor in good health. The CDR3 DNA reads TGTGCCAGCAGTTTAACTAGCGTGGGCAAAAACATTCAGTACTTC. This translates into CASSLTSVGKNIQYF.